Sequencing of this T cell receptor (beta chain) was carried out in a study of cytomegalovirus exposure and HLA in healthy donors. PCR employed 60 Vbeta and 13 Jbeta primers. Assay used: immunoSEQ multiplex PCR; TCRdb lists only in-frame clones, some missing. The table has about 89,000 clones, under 85% seen once. Overall study findings and caveats: In a later analysis, 15,000 to 20,000 TCR beta sequences were associated with HLA alleles at 0.05 false discovery rate. Cytomegalovirus-associated status was assigned to more than 150 TCR beta chains.

Germline V lookup: CDR1 SGHAT, CDR2 FQNNGV. Trimming pared 3 bases from V and 10 bases from J, leaving 16 bases between. The length of the CDR3 is 14 residues. Worth noting for this clone: Its antigen remains unknown.

The TCR sequence derives from a young man in good health and CMV-seronegative. The chain joins TRBV11-2 to TRBJ2-1; unclear D gene. Sequenced material: PBMCs. The DNA for the CDR3 is TGTGCCAGCAGCTTTAATCAGGTGACAAGGGAGCAGTTCTTC. It specifies CASSFNQVTREQFF. Combining the CDR3 with reference TRBV11-2 and TRBJ2-1 gives the whole variable domain EAGVAQSPRYKIIEKRQSVAFWCNPISGHATLYWYQQILGQGPKLLIQFQNNGVVDDSQLPKDRFSAERLKGVDSTLKIQPAKLEDSAVYLCASSFNQVTREQFFGPGTRLTVL.